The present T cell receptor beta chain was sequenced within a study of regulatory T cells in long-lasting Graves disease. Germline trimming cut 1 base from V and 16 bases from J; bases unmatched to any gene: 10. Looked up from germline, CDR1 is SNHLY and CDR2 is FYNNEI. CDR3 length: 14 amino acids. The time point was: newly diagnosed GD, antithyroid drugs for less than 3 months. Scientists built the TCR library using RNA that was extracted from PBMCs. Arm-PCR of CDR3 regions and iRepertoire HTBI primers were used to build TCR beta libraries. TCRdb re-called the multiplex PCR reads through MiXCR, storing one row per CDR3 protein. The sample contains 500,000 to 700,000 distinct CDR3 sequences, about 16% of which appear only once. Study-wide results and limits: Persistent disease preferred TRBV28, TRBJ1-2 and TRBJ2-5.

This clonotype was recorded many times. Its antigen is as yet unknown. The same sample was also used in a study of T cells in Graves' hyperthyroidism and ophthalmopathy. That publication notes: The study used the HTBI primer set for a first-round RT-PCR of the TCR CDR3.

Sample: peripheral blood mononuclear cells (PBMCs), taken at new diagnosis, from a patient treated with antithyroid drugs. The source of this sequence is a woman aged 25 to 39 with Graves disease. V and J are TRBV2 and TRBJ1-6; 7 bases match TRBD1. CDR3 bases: TGTGCCAGCAGTGAAGAATCGATCAGGGGGGGACTCCACTTT. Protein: CASSEESIRGGLHF.